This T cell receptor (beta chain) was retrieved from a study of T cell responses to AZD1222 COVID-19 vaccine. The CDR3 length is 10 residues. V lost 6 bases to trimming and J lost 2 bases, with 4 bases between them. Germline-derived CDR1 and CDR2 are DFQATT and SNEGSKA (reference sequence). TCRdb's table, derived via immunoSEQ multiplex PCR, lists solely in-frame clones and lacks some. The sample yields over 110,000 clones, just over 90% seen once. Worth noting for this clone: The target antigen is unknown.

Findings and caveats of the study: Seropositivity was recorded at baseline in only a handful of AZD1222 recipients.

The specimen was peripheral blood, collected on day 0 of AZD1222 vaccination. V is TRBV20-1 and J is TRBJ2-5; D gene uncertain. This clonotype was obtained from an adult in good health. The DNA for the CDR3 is TGCAGTGCGATACAAGAGACCCAGTACTTC. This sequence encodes CSAIQETQYF.